This entry lists 21 T cell receptor beta chains sequenced from one sample in a study of cytomegalovirus exposure and HLA in healthy donors. A multiplex PCR was run with 60 Vbeta primers and 13 Jbeta primers. Profiled with immunoSEQ multiplex PCR; TCRdb holds only in-frame clones, not every one. The sample contains 100,000 to 150,000 clones, around 69% of which appear only once. The sequenced sample consisted of PBMCs. The source of these receptors is a woman between 35 and 50 years old in good health and CMV-seropositive.

This clone was counted only a few times. This chain connects TRBV6-1 to TRBJ1-4; D remains ambiguous. The CDR3 has 18 residues. The V gene lost 0 bases and the J gene lost 0 bases, with 14 bases spanning the gap. From germline, CDR1 is MNHNS and CDR2 SASEGT. CDR3 sequence: CASSEAAGRHATNEKLFF. CDR3 coding DNA: TGTGCCAGCAGTGAAGCGGCAGGCCGACACGCAACTAATGAAAAACTGTTTTTT.

V usage is TRBV28 and J usage is TRBJ2-7; D is unresolved. The CDR3 totals 11 residues. Germline V gene data show CDR1 as MDHEN and CDR2 as SYDVKM. V lost 3 bases, J lost 9 bases, and 9 bases lay in between. In DNA form, the CDR3 reads TGTGCCAGCAGTTTGGATTACAGGCAGTACTTC. As protein: CASSLDYRQYF.

This chain uses TRBV10-3 with TRBJ2-2; TRBD2 agrees at 10 bases. V gave up 8 bases and J gave up 4 bases; unmatched junction bases: 10. The length of the CDR3 is 16 residues. Germline V gene data show CDR1 as ENHRY and CDR2 as SYGVKD. The CDR3 loop is CAIGTSGDGSTGELFF. The CDR3 DNA reads TGTGCCATCGGCACTAGCGGGGATGGCAGCACCGGGGAGCTGTTTTTT.

This clone was seen a few times. V and J are TRBV19 and TRBJ2-6; TRBD2 might be the D (7 bases). Per the germline V gene, CDR1 is LNHDA and CDR2 is SQIVND (reference sequence). The CDR3 consists of 17 residues. V was shortened by 3 bases and J by 1 base, with 13 bases between the two germline ends. DNA of the CDR3: TGTGCCAGTAGTATGGGCAGGGGAGGGTCTGGGGCCAACGTCCTGACTTTC. As protein: CASSMGRGGSGANVLTF.

The V and J genes are TRBV30 and TRBJ1-4; 7 nucleotides line up with TRBD1. Germline V gene data show CDR1 as GTSNPN and CDR2 as SVGIG (reference sequence). This CDR3 spans 14 amino acids. J was trimmed by 0 bases and V by 3 bases; bases with no gene match: 1. The CDR3 reads CAWRDRPTNEKLFF. The DNA of the CDR3 is TGTGCCTGGAGGGACAGGCCAACTAATGAAAAACTGTTTTTT.

The V and J genes are TRBV9 and TRBJ1-1; TRBD1 matches 8 bases. CDR1 and CDR2 from the germline V gene are SGDLS and YYNGEE. The CDR3 sequence is 15 residues long. V shed 3 bases and J 5 bases; nucleotides not matched to a gene: 9. CDR3 sequence reads: CASSGRGRIETEAFF. The CDR3 DNA is TGTGCCAGCAGCGGCAGGGGGCGAATAGAAACTGAAGCTTTCTTT.

The V gene is TRBV6-1, the J gene TRBJ1-6; maybe TRBD1 (5 bases). The CDR3 extends over 16 amino acids. Germline V lookup: CDR1 MNHNS, CDR2 SASEGT. The ends were cut back, 0 bases at V and 9 bases at J, with 15 bases in the middle. Here the CDR3 DNA reads TGTGCCAGCAGTGAAGCGAGGGCGGGGGGAGGTTCACCCCTCCACTTT. It codes for CASSEARAGGGSPLHF.

V gene TRBV5-6 combines with J gene TRBJ2-5; perhaps TRBD1 as D (6 bases). The CDR3 totals 14 residues. The germline V gene encodes CDR1 SGHDT and CDR2 YYEEEE. The ends were cut back, 1 base at V and 4 bases at J, with 11 bases in the middle. CDR3 amino acids: CASSLRVRGETQYF. The CDR3 nucleotides read TGTGCCAGCAGCTTGAGGGTCAGGGGAGAGACCCAGTACTTC.

The genes are TRBV28 and TRBJ2-2, with a tentative D call TRBD2 (6 bases). This CDR3 is 19 amino acids long. Germline CDR1 MDHEN, CDR2 SYDVKM. The V gene lost 3 bases and the J gene lost 2 bases, with 22 bases spanning the gap. CDR3: CASSFVRRASVINTGELFF. The CDR3 DNA reads as TGTGCCAGCAGTTTCGTCCGGAGAGCTAGCGTAATCAACACCGGGGAGCTGTTTTTT.

The chain couples TRBV18 to TRBJ1-4; 7 bases match TRBD1. CDR1 and CDR2 from the germline V gene are KGHSH and LQKENI. The V gene end was trimmed by 6 bases and the J gene end by 4 bases; junction bases not matched to a gene: 5. This CDR3 is 14 amino acids long. The CDR3 DNA reads as TGTGCCAGCTCTGCCGGGACAGTTAATGAAAAACTGTTTTTT. Its translation is CASSAGTVNEKLFF.

This sequence joins TRBV28 and TRBJ1-6; 8 bases align to TRBD1. With V trimmed by 2 bases and J by 5 bases, 17 bases remained unmatched. The germline gives CDR1 MDHEN, CDR2 SYDVKM. CDR3 length: 20 amino acids. The CDR3: CASSLIWGRGLKLDNSPLHF. The DNA for the CDR3 is TGTGCCAGCAGTTTAATCTGGGGCAGGGGGCTTAAGTTAGATAATTCACCCCTCCACTTT. Full variable domain (remainder filled in from reference TRBV28 and TRBJ1-6): DVKVTQSSRYLVKRTGEKVFLECVQDMDHENMFWYRQDPGLGLRLIYFSYDVKMKEKGDIPEGYSVSREKKERFSLILESASTNQTSMYLCASSLIWGRGLKLDNSPLHFGNGTRLTVT.

This clone was found once. The chain is built from TRBV27 and TRBJ1-6; 8 bases agree with TRBD1. The CDR3 has 18 residues. Germline lookup yields CDR1 MNHEY and CDR2 SMNVEV (reference sequence). The V gene end was trimmed by 5 bases and the J gene end by 10 bases; junction bases not matched to a gene: 19. CDR3 region: CASSPKLRDRTIGSPLHF. DNA for the CDR3: TGTGCCAGCAGTCCAAAACTCCGGGACAGGACAATTGGGTCACCCCTCCACTTT.

The chain employs TRBV5-1 and TRBJ2-5; 14 positions agree with TRBD2. This CDR3 has 16 amino acids. Unmatched junction bases numbered 6, after V lost 3 bases and J lost 5 bases. Germline CDR1 SGHRS, CDR2 YFSETQ. CDR3: CASSYGTSGSGETQYF. CDR3 in DNA: TGCGCCAGCAGCTACGGGACTAGCGGGAGTGGGGAGACCCAGTACTTC. Drawing the rest from reference TRBV5-1 and TRBJ2-5, the complete variable domain is KAGVTQTPRYLIKTRGQQVTLSCSPISGHRSVSWYQQTPGQGLQFLFEYFSETQRNKGNFPGRFSGRQFSNSRSEMNVSTLELGDSALYLCASSYGTSGSGETQYFGPGTRLLVL.

The genes are TRBV5-1 and TRBJ2-3, with D possibly being TRBD2 (5 bases). Germline CDR1 SGHRS, CDR2 YFSETQ. Trimming removed 0 bases from V and 8 bases from J, with 13 bases in between. This CDR3 contains 14 residues. The DNA of the CDR3 is TGCGCCAGCAGCTTGGGACGGAGCCGGGGTACGCAGTATTTT. Its protein is CASSLGRSRGTQYF. Full variable domain (rest looked up from reference TRBV5-1 and TRBJ2-3): KAGVTQTPRYLIKTRGQQVTLSCSPISGHRSVSWYQQTPGQGLQFLFEYFSETQRNKGNFPGRFSGRQFSNSRSEMNVSTLELGDSALYLCASSLGRSRGTQYFGPGTRLTVL.

The genes are TRBV10-3 and TRBJ2-5; 7 bases match TRBD2. Trimming cost V 1 base and J 1 base; bases outside gene matches: 3. The CDR3 is 15 residues long. Germline CDR1 and CDR2: ENHRY and SYGVKD. The CDR3 region is CAISEWGGGQETQYF. The CDR3 DNA follows: TGTGCCATCAGTGAGTGGGGGGGAGGCCAAGAGACCCAGTACTTC.

This chain joins TRBV29-1 and TRBJ2-1, with 10 bases matching TRBD2. This CDR3 is 14 amino acids long. Germline V lookup: CDR1 SQVTM, CDR2 ANQGSEA. V dropped 6 bases and J dropped 7; count of bases not matched to a gene: 9. CDR3 bases: TGCAGCGTGGGGCTAGCGGGAGTTGGGAATGAGCAGTTCTTC. Its protein is CSVGLAGVGNEQFF.

This chain connects TRBV27 to TRBJ2-7; TRBD1 might be the D (5 bases). Germline V gene sequence: CDR1 MNHEY, CDR2 SMNVEV (reference sequence). CDR3 length equals 15 residues. V was cut by 6 bases and J by 7 bases, with 22 bases left in between. As DNA, the CDR3 is TGTGCCAGCAGCCTTCTGGGGCAACTTAAAGGGGAGCAGTACTTC. This sequence encodes CASSLLGQLKGEQYF.

The chain links TRBV5-5 to TRBJ1-3, with 7 nucleotides matching TRBD1. Germline-derived CDR1 and CDR2 are SGHKS and YYEKEE (reference sequence). J lost 3 bases, V lost 3 bases, and 6 bases had no gene match. The CDR3 consists of 15 residues. The CDR3 here is CASSWGTASGNTIYF. CDR3 nucleotide sequence: TGTGCCAGCAGCTGGGGGACAGCAAGTGGAAACACCATATATTTT.

This clone was picked up a small number of times. The chain joins TRBV19 to TRBJ1-5; TRBD1 is a possible D gene (5 bases). The CDR3 has 17 residues. V lost 4 bases, J lost 1 base, and 17 bases lay in between. Germline CDR1 reads LNHDA; CDR2 reads SQIVND (reference sequence). CDR3 in amino acids: CASSRGQVMRSNQPQHF. CDR3 coding DNA: TGTGCCAGTAGTAGGGGCCAGGTTATGAGGAGCAATCAGCCCCAGCATTTT.

The chain recombines TRBV5-1 with TRBJ2-3; TRBD2 aligns across 8 bases. The CDR3 spans 16 residues. CDR1 SGHRS and CDR2 YFSETQ come from the germline V gene. V shed 5 bases and J 1 base; nucleotides not matched to a gene: 9. The CDR3 region is CASSSLTGGGTDTQYF. CDR3 in DNA: TGCGCCAGCAGTTCTCTCACCGGGGGGGGCACAGATACGCAGTATTTT.

This clone was recorded only once. The chain couples TRBV7-9 to TRBJ2-7, with TRBD1 matching 7 bases. CDR1 is SEHNR, CDR2 FQNEAQ, per germline (reference sequence). With V trimmed by 2 bases and J by 7 bases, 5 bases remained unmatched. The CDR3 spans 13 residues. CDR3 nucleotides: TGTGCCAGCAGCTTAAAGGGGGCAAGGGAGCAGTACTTC. Protein sequence: CASSLKGAREQYF.